A selection of T cell receptor beta chains follows, all from one sample in a study of CD8+ T cells in alopecia areata. Assay used: immunoSEQ multiplex PCR; TCRdb lists only in-frame clones, some missing. The table has about 150,000 clones, around half seen once. The sequencing here drew on CD8+ T cells sorted from blood, taken at week 0. The receptors come from a human donor with alopecia areata. Each CDR3 is given with its conserved first and last residue. D genes are given only for firm matches. Rows may omit the clone size; those that give it use once, few, many or a size class.

j_call cdr3_length clone_size d_call v_call cdr3_aa cdr3_nt
TRBJ2-2 16 . TRBD1 TRBV4-3 CASSQDWQGDTGELFF TGCGCCAGCAGCCAAGATTGGCAGGGGGACACCGGGGAGCTGTTTTTT
TRBJ1-2 12 . TRBD1 TRBV29-1 CSVDSGGNGYTF TGCAGCGTTGACTCAGGGGGTAACGGCTACACCTTC
TRBJ2-1 13 . . TRBV7-9 CASSVGQINEQFF TGTGCCAGCAGCGTTGGACAGATCAATGAGCAGTTCTTC
TRBJ1-2 14 . . TRBV29-1 CSVRYTYENYGYTF TGCAGCGTTCGGTACACGTATGAAAACTATGGCTACACCTTC
TRBJ2-7 14 once TRBD1 TRBV11-3 CASSRPGQGNEQYF TGTGCCAGCAGCCGGCCCGGACAGGGGAACGAGCAGTACTTC
TRBJ1-2 12 . TRBD1 TRBV6-5 CASKGQSYGYTF TGTGCCAGCAAGGGACAGTCCTATGGCTACACCTTC
TRBJ2-4 14 few . TRBV29-1 CSVAGHEGKNIQYF TGCAGCGTTGCGGGCCATGAAGGCAAAAACATTCAGTACTTC
TRBJ1-2 12 . . TRBV29-1 CSVVEGGYGYTF TGCAGCGTGGTCGAAGGAGGCTATGGCTACACCTTC
TRBJ2-3 13 . . TRBV30 CAWSVDTSDTQYF TGTGCCTGGAGTGTAGATACGTCGGATACGCAGTATTTT
TRBJ2-7 15 . . TRBV5-6 CASSLGRGNSYEQYF TGTGCCAGCAGCTTGGGGCGAGGGAATTCCTACGAGCAGTACTTC
TRBJ1-2 11 few . TRBV29-1 CSVEGDYGYTF TGCAGCGTTGAGGGTGACTATGGCTACACCTTC
TRBJ2-3 14 few TRBD2 TRBV30 CAWISSGRTDTQYF TGTGCCTGGATAAGTAGCGGGCGCACAGATACGCAGTATTTT
TRBJ2-2 15 . . TRBV29-1 CSVRGGFANTGELFF TGCAGCGTTAGGGGTGGGTTCGCGAACACCGGGGAGCTGTTTTTT
TRBJ1-2 14 few . TRBV10-3 CAISIRTDRNGYTF TGTGCCATCAGTATTAGAACGGACAGAAATGGCTACACCTTC
TRBJ2-2 15 . TRBD2 TRBV13 CASSSRDYNTGELFF TGTGCCAGCAGCTCCCGGGACTACAACACCGGGGAGCTGTTTTTT
TRBJ1-5 13 . . TRBV5-6 CASSFGGNQPQHF TGTGCCAGCAGCTTTGGTGGAAATCAGCCCCAGCATTTT
TRBJ2-3 14 few . TRBV5-8 CASLGVSRTDTQYF TGTGCCAGCTTAGGGGTGTCTCGCACAGATACGCAGTATTTT
TRBJ2-1 15 . TRBD1 TRBV5-1 CASSEDRGLYNEQFF TGCGCCAGCAGTGAGGACAGGGGGCTTTACAATGAGCAGTTCTTC
TRBJ2-7 16 few TRBD1 TRBV29-1 CSEGQGWASLDYEQYF TGCAGCGAGGGACAGGGCTGGGCGTCACTAGACTACGAGCAGTACTTC
TRBJ2-3 12 . . TRBV25-1 CASRLYADTQYF TGTGCCAGCAGACTCTACGCAGATACGCAGTATTTT
TRBJ2-1 15 . . TRBV29-1 CSVHFTGILYNEQFF TGCAGCGTTCACTTTACCGGGATTCTATACAATGAGCAGTTCTTC
TRBJ2-1 14 . . TRBV10-3 CAISEVGKRNEQFF TGTGCCATCAGTGAGGTGGGGAAGAGGAATGAGCAGTTCTTC
TRBJ2-7 13 few . TRBV29-1 CSAIRGGTYEQYF TGCAGCGCCATTAGAGGGGGAACCTACGAGCAGTACTTC
TRBJ1-1 15 few TRBD1 TRBV27 CASSLMQGAGTEAFF TGTGCCAGCAGTTTAATGCAGGGGGCCGGGACTGAAGCTTTCTTT
TRBJ1-1 12 . . TRBV5-4 CASSRDNTEAFF TGTGCCAGCAGCCGGGATAACACTGAAGCTTTCTTT
TRBJ2-7 14 . TRBD1 TRBV11-1 CASSSTGSSYEQYF TGTGCCAGCAGCTCGACAGGGAGCTCCTACGAGCAGTACTTC
TRBJ2-7 15 few . TRBV14 CASSQTQGTTYEQYF TGTGCCAGCAGCCAGACACAGGGAACCACCTACGAGCAGTACTTC
TRBJ1-1 10 few . TRBV30 CAWADSEAFF TGTGCCTGGGCGGACAGTGAAGCTTTCTTT
TRBJ2-7 14 . . TRBV29-1 CSVEHTDNVYEQYF TGCAGCGTTGAACATACGGACAACGTCTACGAGCAGTACTTC
TRBJ2-3 14 . . TRBV29-1 CSVEGRGGPDTQYF TGCAGCGTTGAGGGCAGGGGAGGTCCAGATACGCAGTATTTT
TRBJ1-4 13 few . TRBV2 CASSEGVVEKLFF TGTGCCAGCAGTGAGGGGGTGGTTGAAAAACTGTTTTTT
TRBJ1-2 16 . TRBD1 TRBV29-1 CSVALDRGEESYGYTF TGCAGCGTTGCCCTGGACAGGGGAGAGGAAAGCTATGGCTACACCTTC
TRBJ1-2 14 few . TRBV18 CASSPPGTIYGYTF TGTGCCAGCTCACCACCAGGGACCATCTATGGCTACACCTTC
TRBJ1-2 15 . TRBD1 TRBV7-9 CASSPDRGPYNGYTF TGTGCCAGCAGTCCCGACAGGGGGCCTTATAATGGCTACACCTTC
TRBJ2-3 16 . TRBD2 TRBV7-9 CASTLRLAVGTDTQYF TGTGCCAGCACCCTCAGACTAGCGGTCGGCACAGATACGCAGTATTTT
TRBJ1-2 14 once TRBD1 TRBV2 CASRGRDRVEGYTF TGTGCCAGCAGGGGAAGGGACAGGGTCGAAGGCTACACCTTC
TRBJ2-3 22 . TRBD2 TRBV7-8 CASQKLPRTLAGGQLGADTQYF TGTGCCAGCCAAAAATTGCCCCGGACACTAGCGGGGGGCCAGTTGGGCGCAGATACGCAGTATTTT
TRBJ1-1 13 . . TRBV29-1 CSVVKAGSVEAFF TGCAGCGTTGTGAAGGCAGGGAGTGTCGAAGCTTTCTTT
TRBJ1-2 14 . . TRBV11-2 CASSLVGGNYGYTF TGTGCCAGCAGCTTAGTTGGGGGAAACTATGGCTACACCTTC
TRBJ2-5 13 few . TRBV10-2 CASSVRGQETQYF TGCGCCAGCAGTGTTAGGGGCCAAGAGACCCAGTACTTC
TRBJ2-7 12 . . TRBV14 CASSQDSWEQYF TGTGCCAGCAGCCAAGATTCCTGGGAGCAGTACTTC
TRBJ1-1 12 few . TRBV29-1 CSVVLSNTEAFF TGCAGCGTTGTGCTATCGAACACTGAAGCTTTCTTT
TRBJ2-7 11 . . TRBV30 CAWATGYEQYF TGTGCCTGGGCCACAGGCTACGAGCAGTACTTC
TRBJ2-3 15 few . TRBV6-5 CASSYSRGGADTQYF TGTGCCAGCAGTTACTCCCGAGGGGGAGCAGATACGCAGTATTTT
TRBJ1-4 16 few . TRBV7-6 CASSSIGEATNEKLFF TGTGCCAGCAGCTCCATTGGGGAAGCAACTAATGAAAAACTGTTTTTT
TRBJ2-7 12 few . TRBV6-1 CASGQPNYEQYF TGTGCCAGTGGACAGCCGAACTACGAGCAGTACTTC
TRBJ2-1 10 . . TRBV2 CASSENEQFF TGTGCCAGCAGTGAGAATGAGCAGTTCTTC
TRBJ2-7 16 once . TRBV7-4 CASSLSPWSHSYEQYF TGTGCCAGCAGCTTAAGCCCGTGGAGCCACTCCTACGAGCAGTACTTC
TRBJ1-2 15 few TRBD1 TRBV4-3 CASSQGTGSNYGYTF TGCGCCAGCAGCCAAGGGACAGGGAGTAACTATGGCTACACCTTC
TRBJ2-7 15 . . TRBV30 CAWSPDGGAPYEQYF TGTGCCTGGAGTCCCGACGGCGGGGCGCCCTACGAGCAGTACTTC
TRBJ2-6 15 . . TRBV11-2 CASSPRGSGANVLTF TGTGCCAGCAGCCCACGGGGCTCTGGGGCCAACGTCCTGACTTTC
TRBJ1-1 12 . TRBD1 TRBV29-1 CSVDGQGGEAFF TGCAGCGTTGATGGACAGGGAGGGGAAGCTTTCTTT
TRBJ2-3 14 . . TRBV6-5 CASTPPGEVDTQYF TGTGCCAGCACCCCGCCTGGGGAGGTGGATACGCAGTATTTT